The entry below describes one T cell receptor beta chain. Its antigen is unidentified. All of the isolated RNA was reverse transcribed, so expressed TCRB transcripts were sequenced. Only in-frame clones appear in the TCRdb table, and some are missing; sequencing was by immunoSEQ multiplex PCR. The table records a few hundred thousand clones, about 14% of them present only once. The sample comes from a study of beta chain features in type 1 diabetes. CDR1 is MDHEN and CDR2 is SYDVKM in the germline V gene. The V gene end was trimmed by 7 bases and the J gene end by 2 bases; junction bases not matched to a gene: 9. The CDR3 is made up of 16 amino acids. Study results and caveats: Within patients, naive, central memory and Treg TCRB repertoires seemed more similar than within healthy donors. Using cDNA template may skew counts toward highly expressing activated cells. Lower insertion and higher deletion counts appeared at VDJ junctions in type 1 diabetes patients. Researchers report that Type 1 diabetes patients had moderately but significantly shorter TCRB CDR3s across all four CD4+ subsets.

This rearrangement joins TRBV28 to TRBJ2-3; 10 nucleotides line up with TRBD2. Sequencing input: naive CD4+ T cells from blood. This clonotype was obtained from a young woman in good health. The CDR3 protein is CASTGAGGIHTDTQYF. CDR3 bases: TGTGCCAGCACTGGAGCGGGAGGGATTCACACAGATACGCAGTATTTT.